The TCR beta chain under discussion was sequenced for a study of T cells expressing NK-cell markers. Study results and caveats: These clonotypes, the leaders elsewhere, also led the CD3+CD56-NKG2C+ fraction in a handful of donors. Among CD8+ T cells from five or six donors, dominant NKG2C+ clonotypes accounted for 1.0-7.0%.

TCRdb reprocessed the 5' RACE reads and keeps a single row for each CDR3 protein, giving no DNA. The specimen's table records about 550,000 distinct CDR3 sequences. This CDR3 has 14 residues. The germline CDR1 and CDR2 sequences are LGHDT and YNNKEL (reference sequence). Concerning this clonotype: Its specificity is not known.

This chain uses TRBV3-1 with TRBJ2-1; TCRdb picks TRBD1, but there is no DNA to check that call. The receptor was isolated from a man aged 18 to 29 in good health. The sample taken for sequencing was blood T cells: a sorted CD56 or NKG2C T cell subset, CD4+ or CD8+ T cells, or bulk PBMC T cells (not recorded which). The CDR3 loop is CASSQPDRVNEQFF.